Here is one TCR beta chain with its context. The antigen it recognizes is unknown. The CDR3 extends 3 residues past the end of the read, so its final part is completed from the germline J gene. Every participant had a single incident cervical HPV16 infection, and prevalent HPV16 infections were excluded. Cervical HPV DNA was detected by MY09/MY11 PCR and genotyped by dot-blot hybridization. Under 17 mL of heparinized blood was centrifuged, after which the buffy coat was aliquoted, frozen at -30 degrees C, and then stored at -80 degrees C. QIAGEN kits were used to extract genomic DNA from the buffy coat specimens. This entry belongs to a study of T cells in women clearing cervical HPV infection (dated by TCRdb to between 2018 and 2020). Background on the whole study: The cases were about 23 women with histologically confirmed HPV16-related CIN3 or worse, and 2 of those women had invasive cancers. The approximately 25 controls were women who cleared a single incident HPV16 infection within 12 months without developing precancer or cancer. Blood from cases was collected at the visit where the lesion was first found, while blood from controls was collected once the infection could no longer be detected. Among cases, blood sampling occurred a median of 149 days after lesion detection, with an interquartile range of roughly 85 to 200 days. Since only a few of the women had HLA typing available, the possibility that HLA type was acting as a confounder could not be ruled out. The exploratory proof-of-principle case-control study was nested within the Guanacaste HPV Natural History Study in Costa Rica and compared TCR repertoires across cervical HPV16 outcomes. Cases and controls were matched on age within five years and on year of sample collection. Cases had a median age of around 34 years compared with 38 to 40 for controls, and baseline characteristics showed no significant differences between the groups. In the parent cohort, 9,500 to 13,000 women aged 18 or older were enrolled in Guanacaste, Costa Rica, during about 1992 to 1994 and then followed for 7 to 8 years. Five blinded duplicates per group were added as quality controls, giving around 60 samples: approximately 50 participants and 10 replicates.

CDR1 and CDR2 (SEHNR, FQNEAQ) derive from the germline V gene (reference sequence). The trim is 4 bases for V and 8 bases for J, with a gap of 12 bases between the germline ends. There are 14 amino acids in the CDR3, from cysteine to phenylalanine inclusive. Only the CDR3 bases that were read are kept: 33 of them, in frame from base 1. TCR beta CDR3 regions were amplified by multiplex PCR from an average of roughly 1.1 ug genomic DNA per sample using the immunoSEQ assay. The assay corrected primer bias using a complete synthetic TCR repertoire to establish an amplification baseline. The amplicons were sequenced on the Illumina platform. The original methods were these. Sequences were error-corrected by clustering with frequency ratios and a modified nearest-neighbor algorithm and were then analyzed in the immunoSEQ Analyzer with IMGT gene definitions. At each rarefaction depth, TCR richness and evenness were averaged across 20 rarefaction repeats, and any sample with fewer sequences than the depth was left out. Relative abundances of V, D and J genes were compared between groups using Wilcoxon rank sum tests, with FDR correction applied. For the blinded duplicates, the intraclass correlation was roughly 96% for TCR richness and averaged about 76% across roughly 65 gene segments. TCRdb retrieved this table from immuneACCESS and kept in-frame rearrangements only. Not all clones are present; in checked studies, unresolved V genes account for under half, and no reason is known for the remainder. That table furnishes V, J and clone size, whereas the DNA furnished D and trimming. This sample's table lists approximately 39,000 clones. The biggest ten clones account for about 1.7% of the sample.

General conclusions and limits of the study: By combining richness with V gene abundances, random forest classifiers separated cases from controls with an estimated AUC of about 0.82. Because of the cross-sectional design, the study could not determine whether the associations came before infection or resulted from infection, and neither effector/memory subsets nor HPV-specific T cells were isolated. Cases had lower TRBV6-7 relative abundance than controls (about 0.1% versus 0.15%; Bonferroni P = 0.0008). T-cell numbers per sample were unknown, so richness differences could reflect varying T-cell content rather than repertoire biology. CIN3+ cases had significantly higher TCR repertoire richness than controls across sequencing depths, but evenness did not differ between the groups.

This TCR came from a woman aged 18-69 years with a cervical HPV16 infection that either progressed to CIN3+ or cleared (not recorded which). The sequenced sample was blood buffy coat. This receptor chain uses TRBV7-9 and TRBJ1-6; tentative D gene TRBD1, with 6 bases matching. The CDR3 bases that were read are TGTGCCAGCAGCTCCACAGGGCTGGATTCACCC. Its translation reads: CASSSTGLDSP. The full CDR3 sequence reads CASSSTGLDSPLHF.